The present entry profiles one TCR beta chain with its context. Antigen unknown. These data belong to a study of T cells in Graves' hyperthyroidism and ophthalmopathy. Overall study results and limits: Most thyroid clonotypes expanded above 0.001 appeared in blood too.

The source of the PBMCs was approximately 9.5 ml of fresh peripheral blood. Amplification yielded TCR beta CDR3 regions, with RNA transcripts as the source. In the first-round RT-PCR of the TCR CDR3, the HTBI primer set was used. TCRdb used MiXCR to reprocess the multiplex PCR reads, holding one entry per CDR3 protein. The table lists fewer than 400,000 distinct CDR3 sequences, roughly 15% of them singletons. What was sequenced was blood. The sequence was obtained from a young man with Graves' hyperthyroidism.

The CDR3 nucleotides read TGTGCCACCAGTGAAGGAGCACATAGCTCCTACAATGAGCAGTTCTTC. Residues: CATSEGAHSSYNEQFF. This chain connects TRBV24-1 to TRBJ2-1, with no clear D. The CDR3 has 16 amino acids. Germline loops: CDR1 KGHDR, CDR2 SFDVKD. V was trimmed by 4 bases and J by 0 bases, leaving 12 bases between them.